This T cell receptor (beta chain) was observed in a study of post-analysis software for immune sequencing data. General study points: Multiple sclerosis was associated with a significant reduction in normalized Chao1 diversity relative to controls. Same-batch preparations were strongly co-clustered by F measure. TRBV segments more frequent in patients than in controls numbered roughly 5 and included TRBV5-6, TRBV5-1 and TRBV20-1.

This clonotype was picked up a small number of times. Its antigen is unknown. The library was made from cDNA and included unique molecular identifiers. TCRdb re-analysed the PCR reads in MiXCR, keeping a single row per CDR3 protein. The sample holds roughly 700,000 distinct CDR3 sequences; 25% to 30% are singletons and the top ten take approximately 0.55%. Trimming left V 3 bases short and J 9 bases short, with 14 bases between. The CDR3 is made up of 13 amino acids. V gene TRBV12-3 or TRBV12-4 combines with J gene TRBJ1-2; D remains ambiguous. The source of this sequence is a girl aged 5-17 years with multiple sclerosis. What was sequenced was blood. CDR3 loop: CASSFRAHGSYTF. CDR3 bases: TGTGCCAGCAGTTTCCGGGCCCATGGGAGCTACACCTTC.